The 12 T cell receptor beta chains below come from one sample, sequenced in a study of T cell repertoires in ileal Crohn's disease. TCRdb keeps only in-frame clones here, not all; method: immunoSEQ multiplex PCR. The table lists about 7,400 clones, around 81% of them singletons, with around 5% in the top ten. Input material: ileal tissue. These receptors came from an adult with Crohn's disease.

The chain employs TRBV5-1 and TRBJ2-5, with 7 bases aligning to TRBD2. Gene TRBJ2-7 matches the end of the DNA better, so the J call may be wrong. Germline assignment: CDR1 SGHRS and CDR2 YFSETQ. The CDR3 is 14 residues long. As DNA, the CDR3 is TGCGCCAGCAGGGCCCTAGCGGATTCCTACGAGCAGTACTTC. This codes for CASRALADSYEQYF.

CDR3 in amino acids: CASSPPPGTGGPEQYF. The CDR3 region has the DNA TGTGCCAGCAGCCCTCCGCCCGGGACAGGGGGCCCCGAGCAGTACTTC. The chain joins TRBV11-3 to TRBJ2-7, with 12 bases lining up with TRBD1. After removal of 5 bases from V and 6 bases from J, the junction contained 11 bases not matched to a gene. The CDR3 covers 16 residues. From germline, CDR1 is SGHNT and CDR2 YENEEA.

The chain has TRBV18 and TRBJ1-5, with D unresolved. The CDR3 runs to 16 residues. The germline V and J ends were trimmed by 3 bases and 5 bases, with 17 bases remaining between them. CDR1 KGHSH and CDR2 LQKENI come from the germline V gene. The CDR3 bases are TGTGCCAGCTCACCCCTTCCCCAGGTCGGGGATCAGCCCCAGCATTTT. Protein sequence: CASSPLPQVGDQPQHF.

J is TRBJ1-5 and V is TRBV18, with D tentatively TRBD1 (5 bases). The germline V and J ends were trimmed by 6 bases and 4 bases, with 13 bases remaining between them. This CDR3 is built from 14 residues. Per the germline V gene, CDR1 is KGHSH and CDR2 is LQKENI. The CDR3 protein is CASSQGYENQPQHF. CDR3 coding DNA: TGTGCCAGCTCCCAGGGTTATGAGAATCAGCCCCAGCATTTT.

The count of this clone is one. This chain connects TRBV25-1 to TRBJ1-4; a weak D match, TRBD1 (5 bases). CDR3 length: 17 amino acids. V shed 3 bases and J shed 8 bases, with 22 bases lying between them. Looked up from germline, CDR1 is MGHDK and CDR2 is SYGVNS. The chain's CDR3 is CASSDSQHTGVWEKLFF. CDR3 DNA sequence: TGTGCCAGCAGTGATTCCCAACATACGGGGGTCTGGGAAAAACTGTTTTTT. The variable domain in full, with the rest retrieved from reference TRBV25-1 and TRBJ1-4, is EADIYQTPRYLVIGTGKKITLECSQTMGHDKMYWYQQDPGMELHLIHYSYGVNSTEKGDLSSESTVSRIRTEHFPLTLESARPSHTSQYLCASSDSQHTGVWEKLFFGSGTQLSVL.

The chain links TRBV6-1 to TRBJ2-2; D ambiguous. Germline V gene data show CDR1 as MNHNS and CDR2 as SASEGT. Trimming pared 1 base from V and 6 bases from J, leaving 9 bases between. This CDR3 has 14 residues. CDR3 loop: CASSEGAESGELFF. CDR3 coding DNA: TGTGCCAGCAGTGAAGGGGCCGAGTCCGGGGAGCTGTTTTTT.

The V call is TRBV9, the J call TRBJ2-7; 9 bases agree with TRBD2. The ends lost 0 bases at V and 4 bases at J; junction bases unmatched: 8. This CDR3 region has 16 residues. CDR1 and CDR2 from the germline V gene are SGDLS and YYNGEE. In DNA, the CDR3 is TGTGCCAGCAGCGTAGCGTACCTAGCGGGAAGGTACGAGCAGTACTTC. This translates into CASSVAYLAGRYEQYF.

The rearrangement uses TRBV5-6 and TRBJ1-3, with D perhaps matching TRBD1 (6 bases). Germline V gene lookup returns CDR1 SGHDT and CDR2 YYEEEE. CDR3 length: 14 amino acids. V lost 2 bases and J 7 bases, leaving 13 bases between the germline ends. CDR3 nucleotide sequence: TGTGCCAGCAGCTTCTGGCAGGGGCGGAACACCATATATTTT. Encoded protein: CASSFWQGRNTIYF.

This chain uses TRBV6-6 with TRBJ2-6; 7 nucleotides line up with TRBD1. Germline CDR1 and CDR2: MNHNY and SVGAGI (reference sequence). V gave up 4 bases and J gave up 2 bases; unmatched junction bases: 2. The CDR3 has 15 residues. CDR3 amino acids: CASSSTGPGANVLTF. The CDR3 DNA reads as TGTGCCAGCAGTTCGACAGGGCCTGGGGCCAACGTCCTGACTTTC.

The rearrangement links TRBV5-1 to TRBJ2-2, with a tentative D call TRBD1 (6 bases). Germline V lookup: CDR1 SGHRS, CDR2 YFSETQ. V gave up 3 bases and J gave up 8 bases, with 17 bases separating them. The CDR3 extends over 15 amino acids. CDR3 coding DNA: TGCGCCAGCAGCTCACAGGGCTTCGAAGCAGGGGAGCTGTTTTTT. Protein sequence: CASSSQGFEAGELFF.

This chain joins TRBV27 and TRBJ1-5; D possibly corresponds to TRBD1 (6 bases). V lost 4 bases and J 4 bases, leaving 14 bases between the germline ends. Germline assignment: CDR1 MNHEY and CDR2 SMNVEV (reference sequence). This CDR3 contains 15 residues. The CDR3 spells CASSYGQGWNQPQHF. The DNA of the CDR3 is TGTGCCAGCAGTTACGGTCAGGGGTGGAATCAGCCCCAGCATTTT.

This clone was counted a few times. V is TRBV5-1 and J is TRBJ2-1; 14 bases are a match to TRBD2. The CDR3 spans 13 residues. J gave up 12 bases and V 4 bases, and 3 bases lay outside the gene matches. Germline values: CDR1 SGHRS, CDR2 YFSETQ. The CDR3 here is CASSPGTSGRQFF. The CDR3 DNA is TGCGCCAGCAGCCCGGGGACTAGCGGGAGGCAGTTCTTC.